The clone carrying this T cell receptor beta chain has more than one count but fewer than ten. These data belong to a study of T cells after yellow fever vaccination. Trimming shortened V by 7 bases and J by 4 bases, and 14 bases separated the two germline ends. Per germline, CDR1 SNHLY and CDR2 FYNNEI. The CDR3 loop spans 14 amino acids. For TCR, cDNA came from 5'RACE template switching, which added a universal primer site and UMIs. Each CDR3 protein gets one entry after TCRdb re-called the 5' RACE reads with MiXCR. Among some 600,000 distinct CDR3 sequences, around 16% were seen once, and the ten largest hold about 18%.

The source was PBMCs, collected less than 6 days after the first yellow fever vaccination. The chain combines TRBV2 with TRBJ1-5, with D possibly being TRBD1 (5 bases). The clonotype comes from a young man who received the YFV17D yellow fever vaccine. As DNA, the CDR3 is TGTGCCAGCACGCAGCAGGGAGGTAATCAGCCCCAGCATTTT. Protein sequence: CASTQQGGNQPQHF.